Shown below are 13 T cell receptor beta chains from a single sample sequenced in a study of cytomegalovirus exposure and HLA in healthy donors. The PCR made use of 60 Vbeta and 13 Jbeta primers. Using immunoSEQ multiplex PCR, the repertoire was profiled, and TCRdb retains in-frame clones only, with some absent. The table lists about 130,000 clones, 70% to 85% of them singletons. Sequenced input: PBMCs. The receptors shown here come from a boy under 18 in good health and CMV-seronegative.

The rearrangement joins TRBV7-6 to TRBJ2-3; no clear D. V shed 5 bases and J shed 9 bases, with 15 bases lying between them. The CDR3 extends over 13 amino acids. CDR1 and CDR2 (germline): SGHVS, FNYEAQ. The CDR3 coding sequence is TGTGCCAGCAGCAAAAATCTAGGAGACACGCAGTATTTT. Encoded protein: CASSKNLGDTQYF.

V usage is TRBV7-2 and J usage is TRBJ2-7, with 7 bases matching TRBD1. The CDR3 is 15 residues long. Trimming removed 5 bases from V and 0 bases from J; junction bases left unmatched: 7. Germline V gives CDR1 SGHTA, CDR2 FQGNSA. CDR3 sequence (DNA): TGTGCCAGCAGCAGGACAGGCAAGAGCTCCTACGAGCAGTACTTC. Translation gives CASSRTGKSSYEQYF. The full variable domain, with the rest looked up from reference TRBV7-2 and TRBJ2-7, is GAGVSQSPSNKVTEKGKDVELRCDPISGHTALYWYRQSLGQGLEFLIYFQGNSAPDKSGLPSDRFSAERTGGSVSTLTIQRTQQEDSAVYLCASSRTGKSSYEQYFGPGTRLTVT.

The rearrangement uses TRBV27 and TRBJ2-5, with D possibly matching TRBD2 (6 bases). This CDR3 spans 12 amino acids. With 5 bases removed from V and 5 bases from J, the gap between germline ends came to 9 bases. Germline V gene sequence: CDR1 MNHEY, CDR2 SMNVEV (reference sequence). CDR3 amino acids: CASSAGRETQYF. CDR3 coding DNA: TGTGCCAGCAGTGCGGGAAGGGAGACCCAGTACTTC.

V gene TRBV25-1 combines with J gene TRBJ1-1, with 9 bases fitting TRBD1. CDR1 MGHDK and CDR2 SYGVNS come from the germline V gene. V dropped 1 base and J dropped 5; count of bases not matched to a gene: 5. CDR3 length equals 15 residues. The CDR3 is CASSESSGTGTEAFF. CDR3 in DNA: TGTGCCAGCAGTGAATCCTCCGGGACAGGGACTGAAGCTTTCTTT. The full variable domain, rest sourced from reference TRBV25-1 and TRBJ1-1, is EADIYQTPRYLVIGTGKKITLECSQTMGHDKMYWYQQDPGMELHLIHYSYGVNSTEKGDLSSESTVSRIRTEHFPLTLESARPSHTSQYLCASSESSGTGTEAFFGQGTRLTVV.

The chain joins TRBV6-4 to TRBJ1-6; 8 bases align to TRBD1. The CDR3 has 15 residues. CDR1 and CDR2 from the germline V gene are MRHNA and SNTAGT. J gave up 9 bases and V 0 bases, and 4 bases lay outside the gene matches. CDR3 residues: CASSDSSDRVSPLHF. The CDR3 nucleotides are TGTGCCAGCAGTGACTCCTCGGACAGGGTTTCACCCCTCCACTTT.

The V call is TRBV19, the J call TRBJ1-1; a possible D gene is TRBD1 (6 bases). Germline CDR1 is LNHDA and CDR2 is SQIVND (reference sequence). The CDR3 runs to 14 residues. Trimming took 6 bases from V and 1 from J, leaving 12 bases between them. The CDR3 DNA reads TGTGCCAGTAGAAACAGGGTAGGGAACACTGAAGCTTTCTTT. Its translation: CASRNRVGNTEAFF.

This clone was counted between two and nine times. The chain is built from TRBV6-1 and TRBJ1-3, with 8 bases matching TRBD1. Germline V gene sequence: CDR1 MNHNS, CDR2 SASEGT. The CDR3 totals 15 residues. Germline trimming cut 7 bases from V and 1 base from J; bases unmatched to any gene: 6. This CDR3 is CASTGQGLSGNTIYF. CDR3 nucleotide sequence: TGTGCCAGCACAGGACAGGGATTATCTGGAAACACCATATATTTT.

V and J are TRBV27 and TRBJ1-6; 7 nucleotides align to TRBD1. Per germline, CDR1 MNHEY and CDR2 SMNVEV (reference sequence). The CDR3 is 15 amino acids. V shed 6 bases, J shed 11 bases, and the junction held 13 bases outside the gene matches. DNA of the CDR3: TGTGCCAGCAGCCCCGGGACAGAGTCGGGGGCACCCCTCCACTTT. This sequence encodes CASSPGTESGAPLHF.

The chain couples TRBV21-1 to TRBJ2-5; TRBD2, the table's D call, was not compared with the DNA. TRBV21-1 is recorded as a pseudogene. This CDR3 has 18 residues. In DNA form, the CDR3 reads TGTGCCAGCAGCAGAATCCCCCGGGGGACTATCTATGGCGAGACCCAGTACTTC. Amino acid sequence: CASSRIPRGTIYGETQYF.

This clone was seen just once. The chain combines TRBV7-8 with TRBJ2-5, with 8 bases aligning to TRBD1. CDR3 length: 14 residues. V dropped 4 bases and J dropped 5; count of bases not matched to a gene: 6. Germline V gene lookup returns CDR1 SGHVS and CDR2 FQNEAQ. The CDR3 nucleotides read TGTGCCAGCAGCTCCTGGACAGGGATGGAGACCCAGTACTTC. This encodes CASSSWTGMETQYF.

The chain has TRBV9 and TRBJ2-2, with 8 bases fitting TRBD2. CDR1 and CDR2 from the germline V gene are SGDLS and YYNGEE. V was pared by 2 bases and J by 3 bases, with 9 bases of the junction left unmatched. This CDR3 has 17 amino acids. CDR3 sequence: CASSVAAGELYTGELFF. CDR3 nucleotides: TGTGCCAGCAGCGTGGCAGCGGGAGAATTGTACACCGGGGAGCTGTTTTTT.

The J gene is TRBJ2-6, the V gene TRBV6-1, with no clear D. The CDR3 runs to 14 residues. Trimming took off 10 bases at V and 0 bases at J, with 10 bases between the two ends. In germline, CDR1 is MNHNS, CDR2 SASEGT. The CDR3 DNA is TGTGCCACTGCGACTCTCTCTGGGGCCAACGTCCTGACTTTC. Amino acids: CATATLSGANVLTF.

The chain carries TRBV6-5 and TRBJ2-1; 9 bases align to TRBD2. Germline CDR1 and CDR2: MNHEY and SVGAGI. This CDR3 is built from 15 residues. The junction had 0 bases not matched to a gene; V was cut back by 3 bases and J by 0 bases. CDR3: CASSYSGSSYNEQFF. CDR3 bases: TGTGCCAGCAGTTATAGCGGGAGCTCCTACAATGAGCAGTTCTTC.